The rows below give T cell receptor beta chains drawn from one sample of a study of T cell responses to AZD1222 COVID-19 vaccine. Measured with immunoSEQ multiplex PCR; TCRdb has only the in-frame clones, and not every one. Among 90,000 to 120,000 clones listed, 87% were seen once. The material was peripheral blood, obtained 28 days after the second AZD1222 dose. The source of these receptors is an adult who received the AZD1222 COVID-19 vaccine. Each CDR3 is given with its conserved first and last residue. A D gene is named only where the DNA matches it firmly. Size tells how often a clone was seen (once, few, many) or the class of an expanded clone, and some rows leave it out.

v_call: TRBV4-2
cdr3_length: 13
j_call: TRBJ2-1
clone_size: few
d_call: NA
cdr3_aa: CASSQDSSVEQFF
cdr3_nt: TGTGCCAGCAGCCAAGACTCTAGCGTTGAGCAGTTCTTC

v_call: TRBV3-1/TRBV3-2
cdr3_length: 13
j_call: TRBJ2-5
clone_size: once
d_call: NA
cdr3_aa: CASSQGRKETQYF
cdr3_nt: TGTGCCAGCAGCCAAGGGAGGAAAGAGACCCAGTACTTC

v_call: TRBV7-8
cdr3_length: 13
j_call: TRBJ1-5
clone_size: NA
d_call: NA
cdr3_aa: CASSHGTNQPQHF
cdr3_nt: TGTGCCAGCAGCCACGGGACAAATCAGCCCCAGCATTTT

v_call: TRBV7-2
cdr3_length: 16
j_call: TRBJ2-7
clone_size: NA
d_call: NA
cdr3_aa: CASSLVRPTGSCEQYF
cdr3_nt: TGTGCCAGCAGCTTAGTGCGTCCTACCGGGAGTTGCGAGCAGTACTTC

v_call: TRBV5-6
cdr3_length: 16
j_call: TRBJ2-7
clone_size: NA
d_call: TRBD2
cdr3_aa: CASSLASGRPRFEQYF
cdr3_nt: TGTGCCAGCAGCTTGGCGAGCGGGAGGCCACGATTCGAGCAGTACTTC

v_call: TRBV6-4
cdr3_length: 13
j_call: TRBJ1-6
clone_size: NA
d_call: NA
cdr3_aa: CASREGGNSPLHF
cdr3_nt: TGTGCCAGCAGAGAAGGGGGAAATTCACCCCTCCACTTT

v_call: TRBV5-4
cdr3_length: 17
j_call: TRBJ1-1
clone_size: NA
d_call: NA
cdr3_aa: CASTPPDRAFGNTEAFF
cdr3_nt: TGTGCCAGCACCCCCCCGGACAGAGCCTTCGGGAACACTGAAGCTTTCTTT

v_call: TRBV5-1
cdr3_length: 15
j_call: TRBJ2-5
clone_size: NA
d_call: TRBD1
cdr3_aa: CASSFRDSTQETQYF
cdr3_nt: TGCGCCAGCAGCTTCCGGGACAGTACCCAAGAGACCCAGTACTTC

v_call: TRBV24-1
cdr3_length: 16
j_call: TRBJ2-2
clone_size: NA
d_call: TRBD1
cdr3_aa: CATSDLQTGETGELFF
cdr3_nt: TGTGCCACCAGTGATTTGCAAACAGGGGAAACCGGGGAGCTGTTTTTT

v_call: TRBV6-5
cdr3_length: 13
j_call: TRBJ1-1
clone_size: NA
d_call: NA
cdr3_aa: CASSYERRTGAFF
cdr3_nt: TGTGCCAGCAGTTATGAGAGGAGAACCGGAGCTTTCTTT

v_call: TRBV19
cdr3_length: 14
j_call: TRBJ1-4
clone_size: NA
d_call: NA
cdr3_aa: CASSPTGGNEKLFF
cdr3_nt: TGTGCCAGTAGCCCGACAGGAGGTAATGAAAAACTGTTTTTT

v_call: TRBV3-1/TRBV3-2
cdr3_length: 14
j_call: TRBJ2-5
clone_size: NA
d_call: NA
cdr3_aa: CASSQDRVLKTQYF
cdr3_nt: TGTGCCAGCAGCCAAGACCGAGTCCTGAAGACCCAGTACTTC

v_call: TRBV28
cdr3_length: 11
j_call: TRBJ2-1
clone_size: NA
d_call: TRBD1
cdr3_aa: CASSLRQGKIF
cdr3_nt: TGTGCCAGCAGTTTACGACAGGGCAAGATCTTC

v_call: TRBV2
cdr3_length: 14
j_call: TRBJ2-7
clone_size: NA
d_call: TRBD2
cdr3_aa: CASRPTSGSYEQYF
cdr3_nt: TGTGCCAGCAGACCAACTAGCGGGAGCTACGAGCAGTACTTC

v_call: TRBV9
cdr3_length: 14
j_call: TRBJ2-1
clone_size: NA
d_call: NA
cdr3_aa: CASSGSRTYNEQFF
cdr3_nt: TGTGCCAGCAGCGGGTCGCGGACTTACAATGAGCAGTTCTTC

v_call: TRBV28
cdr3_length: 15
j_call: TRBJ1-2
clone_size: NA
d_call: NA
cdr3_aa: CASSSGDNRAYGYTF
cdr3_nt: TGTGCCAGCAGTTCCGGGGATAACAGGGCCTATGGCTACACCTTC

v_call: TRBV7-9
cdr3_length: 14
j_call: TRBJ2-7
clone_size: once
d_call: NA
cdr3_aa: CASSLGTATYEQYF
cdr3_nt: TGTGCCAGCAGCTTAGGGACAGCAACCTACGAGCAGTACTTC

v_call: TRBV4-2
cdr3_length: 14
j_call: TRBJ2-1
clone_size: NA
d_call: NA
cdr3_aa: CASSQDSREREQFF
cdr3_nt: TGTGCCAGCAGCCAAGATAGTCGGGAGCGGGAGCAGTTCTTC

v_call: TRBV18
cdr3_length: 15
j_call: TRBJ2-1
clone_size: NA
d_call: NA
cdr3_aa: CASSPVVSPYNEQFF
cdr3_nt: TGTGCCAGCTCACCCGTCGTGTCGCCCTACAATGAGCAGTTCTTC

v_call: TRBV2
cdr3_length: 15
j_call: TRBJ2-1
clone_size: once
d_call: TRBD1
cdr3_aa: CASSDRDREDNEQFF
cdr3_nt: TGTGCCAGCAGTGATAGGGACAGGGAGGACAATGAGCAGTTCTTC

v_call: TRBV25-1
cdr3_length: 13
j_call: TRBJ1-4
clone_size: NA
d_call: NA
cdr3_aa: CATTGTLNEKLFF
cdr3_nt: TGTGCCACAACAGGGACCCTTAATGAAAAACTGTTTTTT

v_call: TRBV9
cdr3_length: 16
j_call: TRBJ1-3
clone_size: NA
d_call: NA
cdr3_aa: CASSVGLAISGNTIYF
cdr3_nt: TGTGCCAGCAGCGTAGGACTCGCTATCTCTGGAAACACCATATATTTT

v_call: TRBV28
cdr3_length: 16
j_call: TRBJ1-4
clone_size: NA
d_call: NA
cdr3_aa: CAIALMQTGSNEKLFF
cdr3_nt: TGTGCCATCGCCCTTATGCAGACAGGTTCTAATGAAAAACTGTTTTTT

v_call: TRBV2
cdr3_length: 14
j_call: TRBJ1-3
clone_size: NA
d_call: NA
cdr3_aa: CASSGSRSGNTIYF
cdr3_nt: TGTGCCAGCAGTGGAAGCCGCTCTGGAAACACCATATATTTT

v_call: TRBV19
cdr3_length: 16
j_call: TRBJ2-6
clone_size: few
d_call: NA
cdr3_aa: CASSIDQGSGANVLTF
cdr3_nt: TGTGCCAGTAGTATAGATCAAGGCTCTGGGGCCAACGTCCTGACTTTC

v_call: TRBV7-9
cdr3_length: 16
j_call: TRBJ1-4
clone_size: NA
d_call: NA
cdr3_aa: CASSVTPVATNEKLFF
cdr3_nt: TGTGCCAGCAGCGTCACCCCAGTTGCAACTAATGAAAAACTGTTTTTT

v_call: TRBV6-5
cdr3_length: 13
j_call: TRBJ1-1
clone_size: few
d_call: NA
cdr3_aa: CASTRAANTEAFF
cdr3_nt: TGTGCCAGCACCCGGGCCGCGAACACTGAAGCTTTCTTT

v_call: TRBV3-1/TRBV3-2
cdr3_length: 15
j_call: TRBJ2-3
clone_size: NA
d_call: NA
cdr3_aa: CASSQFGQGADTQYF
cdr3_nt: TGTGCCAGCAGCCAGTTTGGGCAGGGAGCAGATACGCAGTATTTT

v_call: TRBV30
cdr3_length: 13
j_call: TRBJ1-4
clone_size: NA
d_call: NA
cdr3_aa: CAWLEGISEKLFF
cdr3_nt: TGTGCCTGGTTGGAGGGGATAAGTGAAAAACTGTTTTTT

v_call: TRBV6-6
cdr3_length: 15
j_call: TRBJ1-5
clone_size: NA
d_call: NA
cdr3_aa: CASSYSDRSNQPQHF
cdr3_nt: TGTGCCAGCAGTTACTCCGACAGAAGCAATCAGCCCCAGCATTTT

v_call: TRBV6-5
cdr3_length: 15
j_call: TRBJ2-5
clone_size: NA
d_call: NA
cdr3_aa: CASSATSPLQETQYF
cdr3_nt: TGTGCCAGCAGCGCGACTAGTCCATTGCAAGAGACCCAGTACTTC

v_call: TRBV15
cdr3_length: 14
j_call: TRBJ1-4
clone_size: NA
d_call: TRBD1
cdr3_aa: CATSRDRAREKLFF
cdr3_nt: TGTGCCACCAGCCGGGACAGGGCCCGAGAAAAACTGTTTTTT

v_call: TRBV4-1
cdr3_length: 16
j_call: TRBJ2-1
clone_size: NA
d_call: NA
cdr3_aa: CASSPGTGSSYNEQFF
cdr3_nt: TGCGCCAGCAGCCCAGGTACAGGGTCTTCGTACAATGAGCAGTTCTTC